This T cell receptor beta chain was recovered during a study of regulatory T cells in long-lasting Graves disease. Study findings and constraints: Persistent patients had more shared public clonotypes (fewer than 3,000) than new patients (around 950). Preferential use of TRBV28, TRBJ1-2 and TRBJ2-5 was seen in persistent disease. Sample size, which was small, may have reduced accuracy.

This CDR3 is 17 amino acids long. The junction had 12 bases not matched to a gene; V was cut back by 0 bases and J by 3 bases. Looked up from germline, CDR1 is DFQATT and CDR2 is SNEGSKA (reference sequence). Researchers made TCR beta libraries by using iRepertoire HTBI primers and running Arm-PCR on CDR3 regions. TCRdb re-called the multiplex PCR reads through MiXCR, storing one row per CDR3 protein. This sample has some 250,000 distinct CDR3 sequences, with approximately 16% found just once. Time point specified: newly diagnosed GD, antithyroid drugs for less than 3 months. From RNA extracted from PBMCs, the TCR library was made. The sample holds many counts of this clonotype. Antigen specificity is unknown.

The input for sequencing was peripheral blood mononuclear cells (PBMCs), taken at new diagnosis, from a patient treated with antithyroid drugs. The V call is TRBV20-1, the J call TRBJ2-7; 9 bases line up with TRBD2. The receptor comes from a female donor with Graves disease. CDR3 sequence: CSARDGLAGLIFYEQYF. CDR3 coding DNA: TGCAGTGCTAGAGATGGGCTAGCGGGGCTCATATTCTACGAGCAGTACTTC.